This entry lists 18 T cell receptor beta chains sequenced from one sample in a study of T cells in localized non-small cell lung cancer. Sequenced by immunoSEQ multiplex PCR; TCRdb stores in-frame clones only, minus some. Of tens of thousands of clones listed, 90% to 95% were seen once; the top ten hold approximately 7.7%. This specimen consisted of peripheral blood, obtained before any cancer treatment. Every receptor here comes from a female donor aged 60 or older with stage I lung adenocarcinoma.

V gene TRBV5-6 combines with J gene TRBJ2-1; 9 positions match TRBD1. Germline V gene sequence: CDR1 SGHDT, CDR2 YYEEEE. The CDR3 is 16 amino acids. V lost 2 bases to trimming and J lost 7 bases; unmatched junction nucleotides: 10. CDR3 region: CASSFWDREYRNEQFF. CDR3 coding DNA: TGTGCCAGCAGCTTTTGGGACAGGGAGTATCGGAATGAGCAGTTCTTC.

The chain combines TRBV5-5 with TRBJ1-5; a weak D match, TRBD1 (6 bases). CDR1 and CDR2 from the germline V gene are SGHKS and YYEKEE (reference sequence). The CDR3 is made up of 16 amino acids. V was trimmed by 1 base and J by 2 bases, leaving 13 bases between them. CDR3 nucleotide sequence: TGTGCCAGCAGCTTGACAGGGTCTTTGGGCAATCAGCCCCAGCATTTT. As protein: CASSLTGSLGNQPQHF.

The CDR3, as DNA: TGTGCCAGCAGCGGACGGGTACCTAATTCACCCCTCCACTTT. Its protein product is CASSGRVPNSPLHF. This chain links TRBV28 with TRBJ1-6, with no clear D. V was cut by 6 bases and J by 6 bases, with 12 bases left in between. CDR3 size: 14 residues. CDR1 MDHEN and CDR2 SYDVKM come from the germline V gene.

The CDR3 here is CAISAGIDQETQYF. CDR3 DNA: TGTGCCATCAGTGCCGGCATAGACCAAGAGACCCAGTACTTC. The V and J genes are TRBV10-3 and TRBJ2-5; D is unclear. Trimming removed 4 bases at V and 0 bases at J, with 9 bases between. CDR3 length: 14 residues. Germline lookup yields CDR1 ENHRY and CDR2 SYGVKD.

The chain recombines TRBV12-5 with TRBJ2-3, with 13 bases fitting TRBD2. The length of the CDR3 is 17 residues. The germline gives CDR1 LGHNT, CDR2 FRNRAP. V was pared by 5 bases and J by 2 bases, with 7 bases of the junction left unmatched. CDR3 DNA sequence: TGTGCTAGTGGTACGCCGACTAGCGGGGGGCCCACAGATACGCAGTATTTT. This gives the protein CASGTPTSGGPTDTQYF.

The J gene is TRBJ2-3, the V gene TRBV7-2; TRBD2 matches 13 bases. Germline V gene data show CDR1 as SGHTA and CDR2 as FQGNSA. V shed 3 bases and J 4 bases; nucleotides not matched to a gene: 13. This CDR3 has 19 residues. CDR3 region: CASSFRASTSGGPADTQYF. As DNA, the CDR3 is TGTGCCAGCAGCTTTAGGGCATCGACTAGCGGGGGGCCAGCAGATACGCAGTATTTT.

The table lists this clone with a few counts. The chain employs TRBV5-1 and TRBJ2-5; 9 nucleotides agree with TRBD1. The junction had 9 bases not matched to a gene; V was cut back by 0 bases and J by 0 bases. The CDR3 spans 18 residues. Germline assignment: CDR1 SGHRS and CDR2 YFSETQ. CDR3: CASSLGGDRVYHQETQYF. The CDR3 nucleotides are TGCGCCAGCAGCTTGGGAGGGGACAGGGTTTATCACCAAGAGACCCAGTACTTC.

V and J are TRBV29-1 and TRBJ1-5; 9 nucleotides align to TRBD1. CDR1 is SQVTM, CDR2 ANQGSEA, per germline. The CDR3 runs 15 residues. After removal of 0 bases from V and 15 bases from J, the junction contained 15 bases not matched to a gene. CDR3 amino acids: CSVEEAGTGIIRTHF. CDR3 nucleotides: TGCAGCGTTGAAGAGGCAGGGACAGGGATCATCAGAACGCATTTT.

The V call is TRBV5-1, the J call TRBJ2-2; 10 bases match TRBD1. V dropped 0 bases and J dropped 6; count of bases not matched to a gene: 20. Germline assignment: CDR1 SGHRS and CDR2 YFSETQ. This CDR3 is built from 21 residues. The CDR3 region is CASSLAHPTTSTGGLAGELFF. The CDR3, as DNA: TGCGCCAGCAGCTTGGCCCACCCAACTACTTCGACAGGGGGCCTGGCCGGGGAGCTGTTTTTT.

In its sample, this clone was seen once. At one end, the junction sequence differs from germline, possibly due to a read error. This sample includes further DNA sequences coding for the same CDR3. The gene calls are TRBV5-5 and TRBJ1-5, with D tentatively TRBD1 (6 bases). CDR3 length: 17 amino acids. CDR1 and CDR2 (germline): SGHKS, YYEKEE (reference sequence). This CDR3 is CASSLSESLGGNQPQHF. The CDR3 nucleotides are TGTGCCAGCAGCCTATCAGAGAGTCTGGGGGGCAACCAGCCCCAGCATTTT.

The rearrangement joins TRBV6-5 to TRBJ1-2; 8 bases match TRBD1. The CDR3 has 13 residues. The germline V gene has CDR1 MNHEY and CDR2 SVGAGI. J was trimmed by 6 bases and V by 6 bases; bases with no gene match: 6. CDR3: CASRGTGDNGYTF. CDR3 nucleotides: TGTGCCAGCAGAGGGACAGGCGATAATGGCTACACCTTC.

The CDR3 coding sequence is TGTGCCAGCAGCTTAAATTCCGGGACGGGGTTAAATGAGCAGTTCTTC. Translation gives CASSLNSGTGLNEQFF. The chain employs TRBV7-3 and TRBJ2-1; D may correspond to TRBD1 or TRBD2 (5 bases each). The V gene lost 1 base and the J gene lost 7 bases, with 17 bases spanning the gap. Germline CDR1 SGHTA, CDR2 FQGTGA. This CDR3 comprises 16 residues.

This chain uses TRBV6-5 with TRBJ1-2; D is undetermined. In germline, CDR1 is MNHEY, CDR2 SVGAGI. The CDR3 has 13 amino acids. The ends were cut back, 6 bases at V and 2 bases at J, with 10 bases in the middle. The CDR3 here is CASRPSGNYGYTF. CDR3 in DNA: TGTGCCAGCAGACCCTCCGGGAACTATGGCTACACCTTC.

J is TRBJ2-7 and V is TRBV5-6, with 8 bases that match TRBD2. Germline V gene sequence: CDR1 SGHDT, CDR2 YYEEEE. CDR3 length: 13 amino acids. V dropped 3 bases and J dropped 2; count of bases not matched to a gene: 1. The CDR3 spells CASSSGGAYEQYV. The DNA for the CDR3 is TGTGCCAGCAGCTCGGGGGGGGCCTACGAGCAGTACGTC.

This chain joins TRBV14 and TRBJ2-5; D gene ambiguous. The V gene lost 4 bases and the J gene lost 1 base, with 10 bases spanning the gap. Germline CDR1 is SGHDN and CDR2 is FVKESK. The length of the CDR3 is 14 residues. The CDR3 nucleotides read TGTGCCAGCAGCCGTCTGTACCCCCAAGAGACCCAGTACTTC. Amino acids: CASSRLYPQETQYF.

This chain uses TRBV2 with TRBJ1-1; 7 bases agree with TRBD1. Losses at the gene ends were 4 bases for V and 13 bases for J; bases not matched to a gene: 6. Germline CDR1 and CDR2: SNHLY and FYNNEI. This CDR3 region has 11 residues. The CDR3 sequence: CASSADRRGFF. The CDR3 DNA reads TGTGCCAGCAGTGCGGACAGGAGAGGTTTCTTT.

CDR3 nucleotides: TGTGCCAGCAGCGAACTGGGGCGGAACACCATATATTTT. Protein sequence: CASSELGRNTIYF. The chain recombines TRBV7-9 with TRBJ1-3; maybe TRBD1 (5 bases). CDR1 and CDR2 (germline): SEHNR, FQNEAQ (reference sequence). The CDR3 contains 13 residues. V gave up 5 bases and J gave up 7 bases, with 12 bases separating them.

V gene TRBV5-8 combines with J gene TRBJ1-1; no definite D call. The length of the CDR3 is 12 residues. Trimming cost V 3 bases and J 5 bases, with 8 bases left between them. CDR1 SGHTS and CDR2 YDEGEE come from the germline V gene. In DNA form, the CDR3 reads TGTGCCAGCAGCTCCGGGATTACTGAAGCTTTCTTT. Residues: CASSSGITEAFF.